Each of the 10 T cell receptor beta chains below was sequenced from the same sample in a study of human T cells and chemical hapten exposure. Time point indicated: patch test 1, 2 weeks after DPC sensitization. Noted treatment: therapeutic diphenylcyclopropenone sensitization with weekly scalp DPC. One entry per CDR3 protein, called by TCRdb with MiXCR from the RACE reads. The sample records around 380,000 distinct CDR3 sequences, more than 4.5% being singletons. The sample here was whole blood, taken in connection with sensitization to the hapten diphenylcyclopropenone (DPC). The receptors were sampled from a woman in her forties or fifties with alopecia areata. Some clones in this sample may be carry-over from other donors' samples.

In its sample, this clonotype was seen many times. V gene TRBV6-2 or TRBV6-3 combines with J gene TRBJ2-3; D uncertain. V was shortened by 7 bases and J by 5 bases, with 7 bases between the two germline ends. This CDR3 comprises 11 residues. CDR1 and CDR2 from the germline V gene are MNHEY and SVGEGT. For the CDR3, the DNA is TGTGCCAGCATCTTCGAAGATACGCAGTATTTT. Translated, it gives CASIFEDTQYF.

This clonotype was detected many times. The rearrangement links TRBV3-1 to TRBJ2-7; 11 positions agree with TRBD2. Germline CDR1 LGHDT, CDR2 YNNKEL (reference sequence). Trimming cost V 4 bases and J 2 bases; bases outside gene matches: 4. The CDR3 spans 15 residues. This CDR3 reads CASSPPGLAAYEQYF. CDR3 DNA sequence: TGTGCCAGCAGCCCCCCGGGACTAGCGGCCTACGAGCAGTACTTC.

This clonotype was seen repeatedly, ten times or more. The chain joins TRBV20-1 to TRBJ1-6; TRBD1 might be the D (6 bases). The germline CDR1 and CDR2 sequences are DFQATT and SNEGSKA (reference sequence). Trimming pared 0 bases from V and 7 bases from J, leaving 13 bases between. This CDR3 comprises 15 residues. The CDR3 nucleotides read TGCAGTGCTAGAGACGAGGGGGGTATCAATTCACCCCTCCACTTT. Protein sequence: CSARDEGGINSPLHF.

This clonotype appeared many times. The V call is TRBV28, the J call TRBJ2-7; D unresolved. V shed 4 bases and J shed 5 bases, with 12 bases lying between them. Germline CDR1 and CDR2: MDHEN and SYDVKM. The CDR3 totals 13 residues. For the CDR3, the DNA is TGTGCCAGCAGTTCCACACCTTTTAACGAGCAGTACTTC. Amino acids: CASSSTPFNEQYF.

This clonotype was seen many times. This chain joins TRBV7-8 and TRBJ1-5, with 7 bases lining up with TRBD1. Germline-derived CDR1 and CDR2 are SGHVS and FQNEAQ. The length of the CDR3 is 14 residues. V shed 5 bases and J 3 bases; nucleotides not matched to a gene: 4. The chain's CDR3 is CASSRDSHNQPQHF. CDR3 nucleotides: TGTGCCAGCAGCCGGGACAGCCACAATCAGCCCCAGCATTTT.

This clonotype was found a few times. The chain links TRBV5-1 to TRBJ2-7; 8 nucleotides match TRBD2. CDR1 and CDR2 (germline): SGHRS, YFSETQ. This CDR3 spans 14 amino acids. J lost 1 base, V lost 6 bases, and 6 bases had no gene match. The CDR3 sequence is CASNSGTGSYEQYF. The CDR3 DNA reads as TGCGCCAGCAATAGCGGGACGGGGTCCTACGAGCAGTACTTC.

This clonotype was observed at least ten times. The genes are TRBV12-3 or TRBV12-4 and TRBJ2-1; D is perhaps TRBD1 (6 bases). CDR3 size: 14 residues. V lost 2 bases to trimming and J lost 6 bases, with 11 bases between them. For the CDR3, the DNA is TGTGCCAGCAGTTTATTGGGACAACTCAATGAGCAGTTCTTC. This codes for CASSLLGQLNEQFF.

This clonotype came up many times. The rearrangement links TRBV28 to TRBJ2-5; 8 nucleotides align to TRBD2. The CDR3 covers 15 residues. CDR1 MDHEN and CDR2 SYDVKM come from the germline V gene. J gave up 1 base and V 2 bases, and 3 bases lay outside the gene matches. The CDR3 spells CASSLAGGFQETQYF. Here the CDR3 DNA reads TGTGCCAGCAGTTTAGCGGGAGGATTCCAAGAGACCCAGTACTTC.

The gene calls are TRBV6-6 and TRBJ2-5; D uncertain. Trimming took 6 bases from V and 5 from J, leaving 13 bases between them. This CDR3 is built from 13 residues. Germline loops: CDR1 MNHNY, CDR2 SVGAGI (reference sequence). CDR3 in DNA: TGTGCCAGCAGACAACAGCTGGCGGAGACCCAGTACTTC. It yields the protein CASRQQLAETQYF.

This clonotype was seen many times. The chain uses TRBV7-9 and TRBJ1-5; D is possibly TRBD1 (5 bases). CDR1 SEHNR and CDR2 FQNEAQ come from the germline V gene (reference sequence). Between the trimmed V and J ends, which lost 5 bases and 4 bases, there was a span of 15 bases. The CDR3 runs 15 residues. The CDR3 DNA follows: TGTGCCAGCAGCCCAAATCCGGGGCCTAATCAGCCCCAGCATTTT. Its translation: CASSPNPGPNQPQHF.